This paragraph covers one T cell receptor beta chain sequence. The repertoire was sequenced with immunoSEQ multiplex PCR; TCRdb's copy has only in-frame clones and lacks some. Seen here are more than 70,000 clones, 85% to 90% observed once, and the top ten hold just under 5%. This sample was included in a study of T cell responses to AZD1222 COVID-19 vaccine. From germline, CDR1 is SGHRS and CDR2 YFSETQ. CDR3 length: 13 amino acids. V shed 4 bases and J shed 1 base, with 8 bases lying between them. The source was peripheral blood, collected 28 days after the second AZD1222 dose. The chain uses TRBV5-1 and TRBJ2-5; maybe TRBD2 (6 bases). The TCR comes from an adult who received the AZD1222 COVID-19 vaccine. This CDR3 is CASSMTSQETQYF. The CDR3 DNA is TGCGCCAGCAGCATGACTAGCCAAGAGACCCAGTACTTC.